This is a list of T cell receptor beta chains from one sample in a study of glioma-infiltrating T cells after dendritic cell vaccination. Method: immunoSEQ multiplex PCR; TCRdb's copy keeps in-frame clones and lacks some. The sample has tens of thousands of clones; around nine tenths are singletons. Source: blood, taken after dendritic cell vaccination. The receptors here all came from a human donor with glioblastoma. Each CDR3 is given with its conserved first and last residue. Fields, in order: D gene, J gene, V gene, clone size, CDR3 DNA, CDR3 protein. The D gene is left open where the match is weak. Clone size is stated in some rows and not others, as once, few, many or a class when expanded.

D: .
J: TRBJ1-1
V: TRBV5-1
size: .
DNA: TGCGCCAGCAGTATGGGGGCCACTGAAGCTTTCTTT
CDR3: CASSMGATEAFF

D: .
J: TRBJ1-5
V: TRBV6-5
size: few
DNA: TGTGCCAGCAGTTACACCACAGGGTACAATCAGCCCCAGCATTTT
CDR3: CASSYTTGYNQPQHF

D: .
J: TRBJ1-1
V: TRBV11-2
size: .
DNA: TGTGCCAGCAGCTTAGACAGGGTGAACACTGAAGCTTTCTTT
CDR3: CASSLDRVNTEAFF

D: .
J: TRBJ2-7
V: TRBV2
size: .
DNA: TGTGCCAGCAGTTATTACGAGCAGTACTTC
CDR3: CASSYYEQYF

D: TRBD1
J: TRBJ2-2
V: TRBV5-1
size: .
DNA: TGCGCCAGCAGCTCACTCCCTGGACAGGGGGTCACCGGGGAGCTGTTTTTT
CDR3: CASSSLPGQGVTGELFF

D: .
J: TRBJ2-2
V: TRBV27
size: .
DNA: TGTGCCAGCAGTTCAACCCTCGCGGGTACCCCCGGGGAGCTGTTTTTT
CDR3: CASSSTLAGTPGELFF

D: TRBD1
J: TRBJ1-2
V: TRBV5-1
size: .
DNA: TGCGCCAGCAGCTTGGGGAAGGACAGGGTGGACTATGGCTACACCTTC
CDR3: CASSLGKDRVDYGYTF

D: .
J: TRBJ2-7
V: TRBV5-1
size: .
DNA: TGCGCCAGCAGCTTGGCCGTCTTTTCCGGGGTGAGCTCCTACGAGCAGTACTTC
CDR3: CASSLAVFSGVSSYEQYF

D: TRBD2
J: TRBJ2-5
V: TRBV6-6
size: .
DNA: TGTGCCAGCAGCCTCGGGTCTAGCGGGGGTGAGACCCAGTACTTC
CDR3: CASSLGSSGGETQYF

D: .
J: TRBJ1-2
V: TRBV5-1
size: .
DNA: TGCGCCAGCAGCTTGGATTGGGCAGGGAATGGCTACACCTTC
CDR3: CASSLDWAGNGYTF

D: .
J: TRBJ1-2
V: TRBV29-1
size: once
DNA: TGCAGCGCTAAGACAGACCTTAACTATGGCTACACCTTC
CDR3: CSAKTDLNYGYTF

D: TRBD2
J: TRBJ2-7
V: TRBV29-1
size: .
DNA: TGCAGCGGGGGCGGGGGGGCCTACGAGCAGTACTTC
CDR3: CSGGGGAYEQYF

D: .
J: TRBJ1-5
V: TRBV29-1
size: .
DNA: TGCAGCGTTGGGACTCCGGGCAATCAAGCCCAGCATTTT
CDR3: CSVGTPGNQAQHF

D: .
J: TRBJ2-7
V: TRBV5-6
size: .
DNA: TGTGCCAGCAGCTTGTCGGGACACTACGAGCAGTACTTC
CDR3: CASSLSGHYEQYF

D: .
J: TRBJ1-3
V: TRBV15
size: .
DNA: TGTGCCACCAGCAGATCAGGGGAAGTGAGAAACACCATATATTTT
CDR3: CATSRSGEVRNTIYF

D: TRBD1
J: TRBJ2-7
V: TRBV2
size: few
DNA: TGTGCCAGCAGAACGCCGGGACAGGGGATCCACGAGCAGTACTTC
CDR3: CASRTPGQGIHEQYF

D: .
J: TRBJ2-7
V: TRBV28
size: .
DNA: TGTGCCAGCAGTTTTGGTTCGGAGTGGGAGCAGTACTTC
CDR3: CASSFGSEWEQYF

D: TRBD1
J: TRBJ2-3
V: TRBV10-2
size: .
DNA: TGCGCCAGCATGGACAGGGGGACAGATACGCAGTATTTT
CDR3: CASMDRGTDTQYF